This TCR beta chain was profiled in a study of blood T cells in healthy people across ages. In the study overall: There was about one barcoded beta molecule captured by template switching per two T cells.

Concerning this clonotype itself: Its cognate antigen is unknown.

A sample-barcoded 5' primer and a J-beta primer mix were used in a second PCR of roughly 7 to 11 cycles. One entry per CDR3 protein, called by TCRdb with MiXCR from the 5' RACE reads. The table has about 1 million distinct CDR3 sequences, under 55% seen once. General study findings and limits: In older individuals, TCR beta diversity per million T cells was lower, falling roughly linearly with age.

The CDR3 totals 13 residues. Germline V gene lookup returns CDR1 MRHNA and CDR2 SNTAGT. Trimming shortened V by 4 bases and J by 9 bases, and 13 bases separated the two germline ends. Each sample gave at least 6.5 million isolated PBMCs. This sequence joins TRBV6-4 and TRBJ2-1, with D perhaps TRBD1 or TRBD2 (6 bases each). Source material: blood. The receptor's source is a woman aged 55-75 years in good health. The CDR3 region is CASSGTEEGEQFF. The CDR3, as DNA: TGTGCCAGCAGTGGGACAGAGGAGGGTGAGCAGTTCTTC.